This TCR beta chain was sequenced during a study of T-cell memory formation after mild COVID-19. Whole-study context: Largely donor-specific TCR clusters were found. Findings and caveats of the study: The finding that pre-infection memory included some responding clones suggested that cross-reactive memory joined. CD4+ contracting clones lay mainly in CM and EM, CD8+ ones in EMRA.

Germline CDR1 is MNHEY and CDR2 is SVGAGI. V was cut by 5 bases and J by 5 bases, with 13 bases left in between. The CDR3 has 14 amino acids. The TCR alpha and TCR beta cDNA libraries, bearing sample barcodes and UMIs, were generated by 5'RACE using constant-segment primers. TCRdb re-derived calls from the 5' RACE reads in MiXCR, one entry per CDR3 protein. The sample shows around 250,000 distinct CDR3 sequences, roughly 15% of them seen only once. With regard to this clonotype: Its specificity is not known.

The TCR was taken from a man aged 18 to 29 who had mild COVID-19 (a few samples of this study predate the infection). Cell type and time point are not known. The J gene is TRBJ1-5, the V gene TRBV6-5; D ambiguous. Sequenced input: PBMCs or a T cell subset sorted from them (not recorded which). The CDR3 nucleotides are TGTGCCAGCAGTGATGGACGGGATTATCAGCCCCAGCATTTT. This encodes CASSDGRDYQPQHF.